The T cell receptor (beta chain) under discussion was sequenced for a study of blood T cell repertoires in COVID-19. This clone came up a few times. Repertoires were generated with immunoSEQ multiplex PCR, while TCRdb's copy carries only in-frame clones and drops some. This table has under 250,000 clones, over 60% appearing once. The source of this sequence is a woman aged 70-85 years with acute or convalescent COVID-19. The specimen sequenced was peripheral blood.

CDR3: CAWSKGARSPLHF. CDR3 DNA sequence: TGTGCCTGGAGTAAGGGGGCGCGTTCACCCCTCCACTTT. The genes are TRBV30 and TRBJ1-6; 7 bases fit TRBD1. Germline lookup yields CDR1 GTSNPN and CDR2 SVGIG (reference sequence). The CDR3 runs to 13 residues. V dropped 2 bases and J dropped 9; count of bases not matched to a gene: 4. Filled out from reference TRBV30 and TRBJ1-6, the complete variable domain reads SQTIHQWPATLVQPVGSPLSLECTVEGTSNPNLYWYRQAAGRGLQLLFYSVGIGQISSEVPQNLSASRPQDRQFILSSKKLLLSDSGFYLCAWSKGARSPLHFGNGTRLTVT.